These T cell receptor beta chains were read from a single sample in a study of identical twins. MiXCR, applied by TCRdb to the 5' RACE reads, yields one record per CDR3 protein. Of a few hundred thousand distinct CDR3 sequences listed, less than 9.5% are singletons. These data were also reused for a study on yellow fever vaccine responses in identical twins.

Material: CD8+ T cells sorted from blood. The origin of the receptors is a woman between 18 and 29 years old in good health. CDR3s include the opening cysteine and the closing phenylalanine or tryptophan. Where a row states a size, it is once, few, many or the class of an expanded clone; other rows omit it.

j_call clone_size v_call cdr3_length cdr3_aa
TRBJ2-1 many TRBV7-8 14 CASSAIIPPNEQFF
TRBJ1-2 - TRBV20-1 12 CSAFYPSGGYTF
TRBJ2-7 - TRBV7-8 14 CASSLSGTPYEQYF
TRBJ2-1 many TRBV5-5 13 CASSWGTGNEQFF
TRBJ2-2 - TRBV7-2 15 CASSLRGELTGELFF
TRBJ2-1 few TRBV7-9 17 CASSAPGTSGRIYEQFF
TRBJ1-1 few TRBV6-1 9 CASRKQGPF
TRBJ2-3 many TRBV12-3/TRBV12-4 16 CASIPPGLVITDTQYF
TRBJ2-5 many TRBV7-9 16 CASSLFRAGPKETQYF
TRBJ2-2 - TRBV4-2 13 CASSHEGTGELFF
TRBJ2-5 few TRBV4-1 15 CASSQVLKGQETQYF
TRBJ1-3 many TRBV6-4 21 CATAFEGQGVNTMNSGNTIYF
TRBJ2-7 few TRBV6-1 16 CASSEVSWTGAYEQYF
TRBJ2-7 - TRBV6-5 14 CASSHPDRLYEQYF
TRBJ2-5 medium-sized TRBV15 14 CATSRDSRIETQYF
TRBJ1-2 few TRBV16 14 CASSRAGFNYGYTF
TRBJ1-2 - TRBV11-2 19 CASSGWDRVDTLANYGYTF
TRBJ2-7 many TRBV27 15 CASSLSETGWPEQYF
TRBJ2-3 - TRBV4-3 15 CASSQDKASTDTQYF
TRBJ2-7 - TRBV7-2 15 CASSLAGWGGGEQYF
TRBJ2-1 - TRBV2 13 CASSEYRDNEQFF
TRBJ2-7 many TRBV4-3 15 CASSQDSAGGLEQYF
TRBJ2-5 - TRBV3-1 16 CASSPGAGLGQETQYF
TRBJ2-7 many TRBV27 14 CASSFGSSSYEQYF
TRBJ2-7 many TRBV12-3/TRBV12-4 15 CASSTGTGGSYEQYF
TRBJ2-3 medium-sized TRBV6-4 15 CASSRTSGTGDTQYF
TRBJ2-2 few TRBV29-1 16 CSVQIARTENTGELFF
TRBJ2-3 few TRBV11-2 16 CASSFGAGGSTDTQYF
TRBJ2-1 few TRBV20-1 12 CSARLGGDEQFF
TRBJ2-1 - TRBV5-6 14 CASTNSGAHNEQFF
TRBJ2-5 - TRBV6-5 13 CASSYNYQETQYF
TRBJ2-4 - TRBV7-9 15 CASSSSGVAKNIQYF
TRBJ2-7 few TRBV30 18 CAWSGPGRGQPFSYEQYF
TRBJ2-1 many TRBV12-5 16 CASGLGGTSGINEQFF
TRBJ1-1 many TRBV29-1 16 CSVEEVTTPIRAEAFF
TRBJ2-1 many TRBV4-3 13 CASSQKGVDEQFF
TRBJ2-7 - TRBV28 12 CASSLPKYEQYF
TRBJ1-1 few TRBV4-3 16 CASSQDFRLSNTEAFF
TRBJ2-7 - TRBV28 14 CASRPRRYSYEQYF
TRBJ2-7 few TRBV4-3 15 CASSLYGTGRYEQYF
TRBJ2-7 - TRBV20-1 14 CSAEKTADSYEQYF
TRBJ2-1 - TRBV6-2/TRBV6-3 13 CASSRLKYNEQFF
TRBJ2-7 few TRBV12-3/TRBV12-4 14 CASSLNPPVYEQYF
TRBJ2-3 many TRBV6-4 13 CASAQGPTDTQYF
TRBJ1-1 many TRBV10-2 11 CASSESPEAFF
TRBJ1-4 many TRBV27 15 CASSPAGPGNEKLFF
TRBJ2-5 many TRBV12-3/TRBV12-4 18 CASSLGALAGFLQETQYF
TRBJ1-6 - TRBV12-3/TRBV12-4 15 CASSSGYQGNSPLHF
TRBJ2-1 - TRBV14 14 CASSPAGRWGEQFF
TRBJ2-3 - TRBV6-1 13 CASKSSGGDTQYF